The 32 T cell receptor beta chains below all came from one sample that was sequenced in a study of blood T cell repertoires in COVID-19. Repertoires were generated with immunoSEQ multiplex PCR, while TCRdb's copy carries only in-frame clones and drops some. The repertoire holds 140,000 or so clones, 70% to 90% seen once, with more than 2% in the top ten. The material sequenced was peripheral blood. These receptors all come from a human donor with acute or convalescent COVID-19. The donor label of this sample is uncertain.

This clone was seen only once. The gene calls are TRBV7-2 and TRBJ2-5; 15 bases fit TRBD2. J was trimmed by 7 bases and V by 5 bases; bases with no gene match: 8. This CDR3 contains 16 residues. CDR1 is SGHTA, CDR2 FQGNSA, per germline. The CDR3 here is CASSPGLAGGPGTQYF. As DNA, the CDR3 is TGTGCCAGCAGCCCCGGACTAGCGGGGGGGCCGGGGACCCAGTACTTC.

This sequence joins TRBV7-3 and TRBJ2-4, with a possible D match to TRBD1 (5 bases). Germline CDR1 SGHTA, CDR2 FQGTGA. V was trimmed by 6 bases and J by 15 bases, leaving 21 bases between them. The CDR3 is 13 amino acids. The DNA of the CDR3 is TGTGCCAGCAGTAAAGACAGTGATTCCCCCCGGTACTTC. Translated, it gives CASSKDSDSPRYF.

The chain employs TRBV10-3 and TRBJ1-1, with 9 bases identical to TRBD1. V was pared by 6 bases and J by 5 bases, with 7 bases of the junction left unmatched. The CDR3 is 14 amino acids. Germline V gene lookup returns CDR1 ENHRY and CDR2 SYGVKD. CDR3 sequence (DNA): TGTGCCATCAGGGGACAGGGCCGGGAAACTGAAGCTTTCTTT. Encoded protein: CAIRGQGRETEAFF.

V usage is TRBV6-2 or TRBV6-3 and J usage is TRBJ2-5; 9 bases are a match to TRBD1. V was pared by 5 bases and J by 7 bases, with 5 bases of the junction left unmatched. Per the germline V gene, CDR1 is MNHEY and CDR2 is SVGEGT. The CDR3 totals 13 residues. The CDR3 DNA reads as TGTGCCAGCAGTCCCGGGACAGGGTCGACCCAGTACTTC. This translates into CASSPGTGSTQYF.

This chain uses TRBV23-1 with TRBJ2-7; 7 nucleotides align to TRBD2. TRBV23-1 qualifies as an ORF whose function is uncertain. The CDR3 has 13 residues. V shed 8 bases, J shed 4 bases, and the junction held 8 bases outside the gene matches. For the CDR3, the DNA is TGCGCCAGCTTGGCATCGGGACTATACGAGCAGTACTTC. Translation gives CASLASGLYEQYF.

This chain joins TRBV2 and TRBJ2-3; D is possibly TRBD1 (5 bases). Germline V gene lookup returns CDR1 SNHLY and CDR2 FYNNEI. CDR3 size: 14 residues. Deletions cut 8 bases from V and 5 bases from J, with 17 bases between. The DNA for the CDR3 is TGTGCCAGCGGCGGTAGGATCCAGGGAGATACGCAGTATTTT. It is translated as CASGGRIQGDTQYF. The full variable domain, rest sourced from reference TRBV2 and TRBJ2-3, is EPEVTQTPSHQVTQMGQEVILRCVPISNHLYFYWYRQILGQKVEFLVSFYNNEISEKSEIFDDQFSVERPDGSNFTLKIRSTKLEDSAMYFCASGGRIQGDTQYFGPGTRLTVL.

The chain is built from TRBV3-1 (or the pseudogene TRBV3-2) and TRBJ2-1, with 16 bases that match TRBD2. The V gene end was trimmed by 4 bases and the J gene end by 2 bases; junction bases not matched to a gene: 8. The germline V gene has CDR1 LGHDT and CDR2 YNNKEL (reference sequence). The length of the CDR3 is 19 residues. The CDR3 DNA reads TGTGCCAGCAGCCCGCACGGGACTAGCGGGAGGGGTGCCTACAATGAGCAGTTCTTC. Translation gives CASSPHGTSGRGAYNEQFF.

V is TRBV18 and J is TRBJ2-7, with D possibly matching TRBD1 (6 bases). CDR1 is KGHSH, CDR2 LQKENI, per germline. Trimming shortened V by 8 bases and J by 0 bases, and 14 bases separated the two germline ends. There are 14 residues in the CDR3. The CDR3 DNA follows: TGTGCCAGCCGATCGTGGGACAACTCCTACGAGCAGTACGTC. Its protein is CASRSWDNSYEQYV.

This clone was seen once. The CDR3 spells CASSPNTWRGTTDYQETQYF. Written as DNA, the CDR3 is TGTGCCAGCAGTCCAAATACCTGGCGCGGGACTACGGATTATCAAGAGACCCAGTACTTC. The chain is built from TRBV27 and TRBJ2-5; 7 nucleotides line up with TRBD2. The J segment lost 2 bases and the V segment lost 5 bases, leaving 23 bases of the junction unmatched. The CDR3 is made up of 20 amino acids. Germline assignment: CDR1 MNHEY and CDR2 SMNVEV (reference sequence).

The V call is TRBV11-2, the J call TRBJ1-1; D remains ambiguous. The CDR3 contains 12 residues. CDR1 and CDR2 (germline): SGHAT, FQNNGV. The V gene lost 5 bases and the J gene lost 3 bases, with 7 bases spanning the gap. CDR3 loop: CASSLTDTEAFF. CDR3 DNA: TGTGCCAGCAGCCTAACGGACACTGAAGCTTTCTTT.

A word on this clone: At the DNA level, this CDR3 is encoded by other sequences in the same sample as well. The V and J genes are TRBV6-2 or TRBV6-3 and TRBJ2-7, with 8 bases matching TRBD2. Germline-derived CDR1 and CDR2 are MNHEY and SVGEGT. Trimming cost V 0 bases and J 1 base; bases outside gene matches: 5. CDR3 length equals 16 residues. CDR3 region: CASSYSAGGRSYEQYV. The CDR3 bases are TGTGCCAGCAGTTACTCGGCGGGAGGCCGATCCTACGAGCAGTACGTC.

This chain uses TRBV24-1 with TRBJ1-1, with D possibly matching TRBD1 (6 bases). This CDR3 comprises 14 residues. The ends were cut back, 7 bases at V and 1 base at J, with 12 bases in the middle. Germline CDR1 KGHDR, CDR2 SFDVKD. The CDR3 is CATRDSQGNTEAFF. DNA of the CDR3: TGTGCCACCAGGGACAGCCAGGGGAACACTGAAGCTTTCTTT.

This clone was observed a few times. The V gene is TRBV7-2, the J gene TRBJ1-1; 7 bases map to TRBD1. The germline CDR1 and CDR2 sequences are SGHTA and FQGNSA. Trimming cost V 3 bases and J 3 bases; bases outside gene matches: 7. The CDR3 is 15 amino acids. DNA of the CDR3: TGTGCCAGCAGCTTGAGGGGGCGGGTGGACACTGAAGCTTTCTTT. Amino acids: CASSLRGRVDTEAFF. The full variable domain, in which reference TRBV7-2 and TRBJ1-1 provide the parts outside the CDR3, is GAGVSQSPSNKVTEKGKDVELRCDPISGHTALYWYRQSLGQGLEFLIYFQGNSAPDKSGLPSDRFSAERTGGSVSTLTIQRTQQEDSAVYLCASSLRGRVDTEAFFGQGTRLTVV.

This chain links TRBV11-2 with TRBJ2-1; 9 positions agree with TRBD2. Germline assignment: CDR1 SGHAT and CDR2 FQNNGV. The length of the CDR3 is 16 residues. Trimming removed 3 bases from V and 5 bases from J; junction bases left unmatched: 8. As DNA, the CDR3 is TGTGCCAGCAGCTTCGCAGGACTAGCGCCTGACAATGAGCAGTTCTTC. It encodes CASSFAGLAPDNEQFF.

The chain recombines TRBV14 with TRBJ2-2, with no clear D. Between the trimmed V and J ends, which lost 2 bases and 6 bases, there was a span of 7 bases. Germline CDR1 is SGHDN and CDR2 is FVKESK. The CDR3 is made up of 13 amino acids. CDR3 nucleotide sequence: TGTGCCAGCAGCCAATTCCTAGCCGGGGAGCTGTTTTTT. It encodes CASSQFLAGELFF.

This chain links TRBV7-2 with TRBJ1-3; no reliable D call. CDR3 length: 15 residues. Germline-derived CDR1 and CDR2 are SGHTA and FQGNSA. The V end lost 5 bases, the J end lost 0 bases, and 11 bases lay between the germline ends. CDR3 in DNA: TGTGCCAGCAGCCCAATGGTCGGCTCTGGAAACACCATATATTTT. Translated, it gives CASSPMVGSGNTIYF.

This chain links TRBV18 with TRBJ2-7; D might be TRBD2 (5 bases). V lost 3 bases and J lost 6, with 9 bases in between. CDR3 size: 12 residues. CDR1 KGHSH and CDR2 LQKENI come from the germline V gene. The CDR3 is CASSPPGIEQYF. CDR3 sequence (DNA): TGTGCCAGCTCACCGCCGGGAATCGAGCAGTACTTC.

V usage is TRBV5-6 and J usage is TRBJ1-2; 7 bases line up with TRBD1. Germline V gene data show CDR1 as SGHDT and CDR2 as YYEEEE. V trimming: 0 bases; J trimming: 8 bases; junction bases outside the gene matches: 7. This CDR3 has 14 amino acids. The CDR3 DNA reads TGTGCCAGCAGCTTGGCGAACAGGGGAGCGGGCTACACCTTC. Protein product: CASSLANRGAGYTF.

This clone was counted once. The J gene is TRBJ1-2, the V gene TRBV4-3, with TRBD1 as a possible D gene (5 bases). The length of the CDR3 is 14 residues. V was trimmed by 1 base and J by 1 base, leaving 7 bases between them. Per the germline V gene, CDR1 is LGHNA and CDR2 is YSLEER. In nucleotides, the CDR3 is TGCGCCAGCAGCCAAGGGGGGGTTAACTATGGCTACACCTTC. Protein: CASSQGGVNYGYTF.

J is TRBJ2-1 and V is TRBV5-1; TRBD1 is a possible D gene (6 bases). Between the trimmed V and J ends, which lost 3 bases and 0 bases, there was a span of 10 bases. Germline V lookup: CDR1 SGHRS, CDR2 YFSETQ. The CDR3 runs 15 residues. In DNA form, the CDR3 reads TGCGCCAGCAGCTCGGACAGTAGCTCCTACAATGAGCAGTTCTTC. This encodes CASSSDSSSYNEQFF.

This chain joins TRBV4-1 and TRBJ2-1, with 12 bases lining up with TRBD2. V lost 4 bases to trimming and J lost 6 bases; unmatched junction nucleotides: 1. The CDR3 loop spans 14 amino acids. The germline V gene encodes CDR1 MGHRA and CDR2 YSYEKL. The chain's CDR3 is CASSPSGRVNEQFF. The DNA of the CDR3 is TGCGCCAGCAGCCCTAGCGGGAGGGTCAATGAGCAGTTCTTC.

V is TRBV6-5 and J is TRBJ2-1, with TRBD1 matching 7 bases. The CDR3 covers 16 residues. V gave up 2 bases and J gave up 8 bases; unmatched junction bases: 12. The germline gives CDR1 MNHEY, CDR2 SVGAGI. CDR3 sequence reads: CASSYGGQGVKYEQFF. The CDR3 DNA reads TGTGCCAGCAGTTACGGCGGGCAGGGGGTAAAATATGAGCAGTTCTTC.

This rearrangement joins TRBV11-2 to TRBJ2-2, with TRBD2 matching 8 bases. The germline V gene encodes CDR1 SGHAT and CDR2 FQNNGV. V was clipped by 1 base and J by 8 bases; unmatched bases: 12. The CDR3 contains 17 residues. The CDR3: CASSLVLAAGVMGELFF. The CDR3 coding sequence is TGTGCCAGCAGCTTAGTATTGGCAGCGGGAGTTATGGGGGAGCTGTTTTTT.

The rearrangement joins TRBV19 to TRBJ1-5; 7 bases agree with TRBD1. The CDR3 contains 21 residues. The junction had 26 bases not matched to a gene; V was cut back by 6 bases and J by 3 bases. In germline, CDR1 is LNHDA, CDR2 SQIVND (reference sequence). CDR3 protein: CASSPRAGGMALGHVNQPQHF. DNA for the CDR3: TGTGCCAGTAGCCCGCGGGCAGGGGGAATGGCCCTGGGACATGTCAATCAGCCCCAGCATTTT.

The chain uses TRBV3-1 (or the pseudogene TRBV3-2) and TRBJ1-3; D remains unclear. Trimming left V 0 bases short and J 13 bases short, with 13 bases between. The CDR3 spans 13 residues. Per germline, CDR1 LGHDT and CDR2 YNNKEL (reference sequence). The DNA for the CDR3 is TGTGCCAGCAGCCAAGATCAGGCAAGCCGGATATATTTT. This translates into CASSQDQASRIYF.

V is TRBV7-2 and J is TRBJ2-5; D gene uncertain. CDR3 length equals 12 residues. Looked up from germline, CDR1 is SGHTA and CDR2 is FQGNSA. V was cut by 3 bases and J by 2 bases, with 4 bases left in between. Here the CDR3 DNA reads TGTGCCAGCAGCTTGCGACAAGAGACCCAGTACTTC. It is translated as CASSLRQETQYF.

The CDR3: CASSPGVGGEGQPQHF. The DNA of the CDR3 is TGTGCCAGCAGCCCGGGCGTCGGGGGGGAGGGTCAGCCCCAGCATTTT. The chain couples TRBV7-9 to TRBJ1-5, with D tentatively TRBD1 (5 bases). V was shortened by 5 bases and J by 6 bases, with 20 bases between the two germline ends. The CDR3 length is 16 residues. Germline V CDR1 and CDR2: SEHNR, FQNEAQ (reference sequence).

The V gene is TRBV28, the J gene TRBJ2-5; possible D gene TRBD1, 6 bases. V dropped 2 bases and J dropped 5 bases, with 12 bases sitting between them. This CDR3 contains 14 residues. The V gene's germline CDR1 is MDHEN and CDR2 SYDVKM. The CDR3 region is CASSLPGVPETQYF. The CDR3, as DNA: TGTGCCAGCAGTTTACCAGGGGTACCGGAGACCCAGTACTTC.

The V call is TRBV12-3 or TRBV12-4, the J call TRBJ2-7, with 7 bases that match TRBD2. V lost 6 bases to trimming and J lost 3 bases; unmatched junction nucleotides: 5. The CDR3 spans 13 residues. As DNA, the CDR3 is TGTGCCAGCAGGGCTAGCGGAAGCTACGAGCAGTACTTC. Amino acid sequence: CASRASGSYEQYF.

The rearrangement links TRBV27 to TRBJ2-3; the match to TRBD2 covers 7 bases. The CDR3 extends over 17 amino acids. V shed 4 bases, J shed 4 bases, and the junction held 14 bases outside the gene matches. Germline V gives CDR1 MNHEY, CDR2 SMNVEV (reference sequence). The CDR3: CASSSTLETSPSDTQYF. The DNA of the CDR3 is TGTGCCAGCAGTTCGACCCTTGAGACTAGCCCTTCAGATACGCAGTATTTT.

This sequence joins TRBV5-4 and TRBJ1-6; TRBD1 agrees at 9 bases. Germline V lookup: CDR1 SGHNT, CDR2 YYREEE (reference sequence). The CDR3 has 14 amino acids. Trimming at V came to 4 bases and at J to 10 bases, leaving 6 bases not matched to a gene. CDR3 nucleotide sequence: TGTGCCAGCAGCCCCGGACAGGGGCAATCACCCCTCCACTTT. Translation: CASSPGQGQSPLHF.

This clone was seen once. The CDR3 region is CASSLMVFSYEQYF. The DNA for the CDR3 is TGTGCCAGCAGCTTGATGGTATTTAGCTACGAGCAGTACTTC. The chain combines TRBV5-5 with TRBJ2-7; D gene unclear. The CDR3 totals 14 residues. Germline CDR1 and CDR2: SGHKS and YYEKEE (reference sequence). Deletions cut 1 base from V and 3 bases from J, with 11 bases between.